The TCR beta chain described here comes from a study of post-analysis software for immune sequencing data. Germline CDR1 and CDR2: SEHNR and FQNEAQ (reference sequence). The CDR3 totals 12 residues. Trimming took 2 bases from V and 9 from J, leaving 8 bases between them. This clonotype was counted only a few times. Its antigen remains unknown. The study's findings and limits: Controls' normalized Chao1 diversity significantly exceeded that of multiple sclerosis patients. Comparison of patients with controls showed 4 to 6 TRBV segments more frequent in patients, TRBV5-6, TRBV5-1 and TRBV20-1 among them.

Unique molecular identifiers had been added to the TCR beta cDNA libraries. Roughly 470,000 cDNA molecules came from about 1 to 10 million T cells. In TCRdb, the PCR reads were re-called with MiXCR into one record per CDR3 protein. The table has hundreds of thousands of distinct CDR3 sequences, 30% seen once. The rearrangement joins TRBV7-9 to TRBJ2-1; unclear D gene. The source material was blood. The clonotype comes from a girl between 5 and 17 years old with multiple sclerosis. The CDR3 DNA reads TGTGCCAGCAGCTTACAGGTGCGTGAGCAGTTCTTC. It is translated as CASSLQVREQFF. The full variable domain, in which reference TRBV7-9 and TRBJ2-1 provide the parts outside the CDR3, is DTGVSQNPRHKITKRGQNVTFRCDPISEHNRLYWYRQTLGQGPEFLTYFQNEAQLEKSRLLSDRFSAERPKGSFSTLEIQRTEQGDSAMYLCASSLQVREQFFGPGTRLTVL.